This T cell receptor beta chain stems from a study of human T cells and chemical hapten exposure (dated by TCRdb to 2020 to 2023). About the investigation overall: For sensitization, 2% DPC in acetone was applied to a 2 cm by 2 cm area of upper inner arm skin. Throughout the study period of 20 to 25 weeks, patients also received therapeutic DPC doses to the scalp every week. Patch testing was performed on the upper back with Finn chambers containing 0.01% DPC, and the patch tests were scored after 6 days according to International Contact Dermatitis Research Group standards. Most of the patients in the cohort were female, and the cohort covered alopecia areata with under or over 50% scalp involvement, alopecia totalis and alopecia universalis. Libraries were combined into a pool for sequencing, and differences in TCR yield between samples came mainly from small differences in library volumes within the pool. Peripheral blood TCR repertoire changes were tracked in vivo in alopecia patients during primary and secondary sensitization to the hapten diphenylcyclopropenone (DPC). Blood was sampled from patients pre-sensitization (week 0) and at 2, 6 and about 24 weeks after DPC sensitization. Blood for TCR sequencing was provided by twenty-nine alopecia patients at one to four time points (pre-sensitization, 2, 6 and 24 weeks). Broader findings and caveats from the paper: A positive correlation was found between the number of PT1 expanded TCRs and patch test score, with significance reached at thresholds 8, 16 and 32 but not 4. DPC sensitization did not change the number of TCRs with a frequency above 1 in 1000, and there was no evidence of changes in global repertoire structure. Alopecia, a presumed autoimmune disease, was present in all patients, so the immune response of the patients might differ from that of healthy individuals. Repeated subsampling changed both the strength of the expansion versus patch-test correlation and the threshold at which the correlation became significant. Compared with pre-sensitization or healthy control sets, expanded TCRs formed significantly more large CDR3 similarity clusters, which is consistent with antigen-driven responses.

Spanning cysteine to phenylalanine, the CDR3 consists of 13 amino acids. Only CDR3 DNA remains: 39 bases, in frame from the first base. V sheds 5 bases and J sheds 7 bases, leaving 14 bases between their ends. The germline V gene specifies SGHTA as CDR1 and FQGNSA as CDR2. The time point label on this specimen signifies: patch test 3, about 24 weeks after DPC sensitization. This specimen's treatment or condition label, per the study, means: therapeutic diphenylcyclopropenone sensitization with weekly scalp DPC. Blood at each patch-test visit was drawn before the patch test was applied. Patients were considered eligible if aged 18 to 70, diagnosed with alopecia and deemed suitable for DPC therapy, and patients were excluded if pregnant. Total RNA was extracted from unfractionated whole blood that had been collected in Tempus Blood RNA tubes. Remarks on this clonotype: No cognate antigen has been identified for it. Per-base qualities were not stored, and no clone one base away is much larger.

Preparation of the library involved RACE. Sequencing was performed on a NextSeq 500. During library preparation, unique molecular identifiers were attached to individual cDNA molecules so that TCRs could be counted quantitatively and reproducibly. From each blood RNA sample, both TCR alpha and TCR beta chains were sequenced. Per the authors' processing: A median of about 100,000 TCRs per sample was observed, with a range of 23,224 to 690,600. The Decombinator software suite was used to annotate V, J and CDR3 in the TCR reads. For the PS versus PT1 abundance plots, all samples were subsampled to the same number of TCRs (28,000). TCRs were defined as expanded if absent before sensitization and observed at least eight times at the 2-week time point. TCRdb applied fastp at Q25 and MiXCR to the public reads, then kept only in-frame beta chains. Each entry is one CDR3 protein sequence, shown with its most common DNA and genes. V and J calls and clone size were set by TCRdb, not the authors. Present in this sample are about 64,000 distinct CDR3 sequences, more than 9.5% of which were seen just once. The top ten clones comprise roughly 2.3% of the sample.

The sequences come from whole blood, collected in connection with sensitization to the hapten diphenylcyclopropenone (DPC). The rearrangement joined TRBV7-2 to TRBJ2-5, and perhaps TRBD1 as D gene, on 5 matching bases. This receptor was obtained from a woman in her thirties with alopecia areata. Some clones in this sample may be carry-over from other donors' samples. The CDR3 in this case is CASSRDTQGTQYF. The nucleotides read TGTGCCAGCAGCCGAGACACGCAGGGGACCCAGTACTTC.